The clone carrying this TCR beta chain was seen a single time. The antigen remains undetermined. CDR1 and CDR2 (germline): LNHDA, SQIVND (reference sequence). The CDR3 length is 16 residues. J was trimmed by 2 bases and V by 6 bases; bases with no gene match: 5. This PCR relied on a set of 60 Vbeta primers and 13 Jbeta primers. Sequencing was performed with immunoSEQ multiplex PCR; in TCRdb, only in-frame clones are kept and a portion is missing. The table has roughly 99,000 clones, roughly 70% seen once. The sample originates from a study of cytomegalovirus exposure and HLA in healthy donors. Across the whole study: Roughly 180 million T cells yielded 120 million or so unique TCR beta sequences, as an earlier analysis found.

Overall study findings and caveats: Specificity for CMV antigens was confirmed in vitro for a few of the CMV-associated chains. A further, later analysis showed that HLA-associated TCR beta chains (compared with equally common others) were more clonally expanded. A missense variant in DCLRE1C was later tied to TCR beta V- and J-gene trimming.

Sequencing input: PBMCs. The sequence was obtained from a male donor in good health and CMV-seronegative. This sequence joins TRBV19 and TRBJ2-7, with 15 bases aligning to TRBD2. The CDR3 DNA follows: TGTGCCAGTAGGGGGACTAGCGGGAGGACAGCCTACGAGCAGTACTTC. It yields the protein CASRGTSGRTAYEQYF.